The 5 T cell receptor beta chains below were found in one sample sequenced in a study of cytomegalovirus exposure and HLA in healthy donors. The PCR ran on 60 Vbeta and 13 Jbeta primers. Data came from immunoSEQ multiplex PCR; TCRdb stores just in-frame clones and leaves some out. The top ten clones hold about 1.4% of a sample with 150,000 or so clones, around 74% of them seen once. Sample: PBMCs. These receptors were taken from a woman younger than 45 in good health and CMV-seronegative.

The chain is built from TRBV27 and TRBJ1-6; D unclear. The V gene's germline CDR1 is MNHEY and CDR2 SMNVEV (reference sequence). This CDR3 has 15 amino acids. Trimming left V 3 bases short and J 9 bases short, with 15 bases between. The CDR3 nucleotides read TGTGCCAGCAGTTTGGGAGCGGTAAATTTTTCACCCCTCCACTTT. Protein product: CASSLGAVNFSPLHF.

V and J are TRBV2 and TRBJ2-1; tentatively, D is TRBD2 (6 bases). The CDR3 has 12 amino acids. V was trimmed by 11 bases and J by 4 bases, leaving 12 bases between them. Per germline, CDR1 SNHLY and CDR2 FYNNEI. The CDR3 loop is CAWGDGYNEQFF. CDR3 sequence (DNA): TGTGCCTGGGGGGACGGGTACAATGAGCAGTTCTTC.

The table lists this clone with a few counts. The rearrangement joins TRBV30 to TRBJ1-2; no definite D call. The CDR3 is made up of 13 amino acids. V lost 3 bases, J lost 1 base, and 9 bases lay in between. CDR1 and CDR2 from the germline V gene are GTSNPN and SVGIG (reference sequence). The CDR3 protein is CAWSVGINYGYTF. CDR3 nucleotides: TGTGCCTGGAGCGTCGGGATTAACTATGGCTACACCTTC.

The chain recombines TRBV4-1 with TRBJ2-6; 8 positions agree with TRBD2. Trimming took 4 bases from V and 2 from J; bases not matched to a gene: 13. Per germline, CDR1 MGHRA and CDR2 YSYEKL. The CDR3 extends over 19 amino acids. The CDR3 is CASSLRGVGGDPGANVLTF. Here the CDR3 DNA reads TGCGCCAGCAGCCTAAGAGGCGTCGGGGGGGATCCTGGGGCCAACGTCCTGACTTTC.

The chain combines TRBV6-1 with TRBJ2-3; 14 bases are shared with TRBD2. CDR1 and CDR2 (germline): MNHNS, SASEGT. Losses at the gene ends were 4 bases for V and 2 bases for J; bases not matched to a gene: 5. The CDR3 totals 17 residues. CDR3 sequence reads: CASSVRTSGGTTDTQYF. In DNA form, the CDR3 reads TGTGCCAGCAGTGTCAGGACTAGCGGGGGGACCACAGATACGCAGTATTTT.